This T cell receptor (beta chain) originates from a study of glioma-infiltrating T cells. The CDR3 extends over 13 amino acids. Germline loops: CDR1 SNHLY, CDR2 FYNNEI. TCR alpha and beta CDR3 regions were amplified from RNA using iRepertoire nested multiplex PCR. TCRdb reanalysed the multiplex PCR reads using MiXCR and keeps one entry per CDR3 protein. This table holds some 160,000 distinct CDR3 sequences, around 42% found once. Details on this clonotype: One end of the junction varies from germline; a read error may be responsible.

This clonotype was sampled from a human donor with low-grade glioma or glioblastoma, undergoing nonglioma brain surgery, or in good health (not recorded which). The V call is TRBV2, the J call TRBJ2-5, with a weak D call TRBD1 (6 bases). The source material was glioma tissue, nonneoplastic brain tissue, or PBMCs (not recorded which). CDR3 amino acids: CAGSETGFGTQYF. CDR3 sequence (DNA): TGTGCCGGCAGTGAAACAGGGTTCGGGACCCAGTACTTC.